The 6 T cell receptor beta chains in this list originate from one sample, sequenced in a study of tissue T cells after allogeneic stem cell transplantation. Measured with immunoSEQ multiplex PCR; TCRdb has only the in-frame clones, and not every one. Found here are roughly 4,700 clones, 32% of them singletons; the top ten hold about 9.2%. Time point noted: mouse harvest day 14 after allogeneic transplant. The graft held 10^6 splenic CD5+ T cells and 10^7 T-cell-depleted bone marrow cells. The sample taken for sequencing was skin. Receptors were obtained from a female BALB/c mouse given C57BL/6 T cells with graft-versus-host disease after an allogeneic hematopoietic cell transplant.

As regards this clone: Gene names and germline match the mouse. The read ends 1 residue early relative to the CDR3; the germline J gene fills the gap. This chain links TRBV26 with TRBJ1-6; D is uncertain. TRBJ1-6 is an ORF for which the function is uncertain. There are 13 residues in the CDR3. The ends were cut back, 7 bases at V and 6 bases at J, with 10 bases in the middle. The germline CDR1 and CDR2 sequences are KGHPV and FQNQEV (reference sequence). The DNA read from the CDR3 is TGTGCCAGCAAGGGCCGTCTTAATTCGCCCCTCTAC. Amino acids: CASKGRLNSPLY. The complete CDR3 sequence is CASKGRLNSPLYF.

Concerning this clone itself: The genes are named according to mouse. The missing CDR3 end, 1 residue past where the read stops, is filled in from the germline J gene. The chain recombines TRBV26 with TRBJ1-2; D might be TRBD1 (5 bases). The CDR3 loop spans 12 amino acids. Germline V lookup: CDR1 KGHPV, CDR2 FQNQEV (reference sequence). The ends were cut back, 6 bases at V and 4 bases at J, with 9 bases in the middle. Incomplete CDR3 DNA: TGTGCCAGCAGCCCAGGGTTCTCCGACTACACC. It specifies CASSPGFSDYT. The complete CDR3 reads CASSPGFSDYTF.

A remark on this clone: The listed genes are named as in mouse. The read is 1 residue too short to cover the CDR3 end, so that end is filled in from the germline J gene. The chain recombines TRBV26 with TRBJ1-1, with D uncertain. This CDR3 is built from 13 residues. V lost 2 bases and J lost 2, with 6 bases in between. Germline V gene sequence: CDR1 KGHPV, CDR2 FQNQEV (reference sequence). CDR3 sequence reads: CASSLGHNTEVFF. CDR3 DNA (partial): TGTGCCAGCAGTCTGGGGCACAACACAGAAGTCTTC.

Sample share makes this clone medium-sized. The gene names here belong to mouse. The read halts 1 residue ahead of the CDR3 end, with the missing end drawn from the germline J gene. The V and J genes are TRBV2 and TRBJ2-7; D call uncertain. The CDR3 totals 12 residues. CDR1 is LGHNA, CDR2 YSYQKL, per germline. Between the trimmed V and J ends, which lost 0 bases and 3 bases, there was a span of 3 bases. CDR3 DNA (partial): TGTGCCAGCAGCCAAGACATCTATGAACAGTAC. This translates into CASSQDIYEQY. The entire CDR3 protein reads CASSQDIYEQYF.

In its sample, this clone ranks as medium-sized. Gene names are the mouse ones. The read gets to within 1 residue of the CDR3 end, and the germline J gene fills in the rest. The chain is built from TRBV16 and TRBJ2-5; 7 bases fit TRBD2. This CDR3 is built from 14 residues. V lost 1 base, J lost 3 bases, and 1 base stayed unmatched. Germline V gene sequence: CDR1 SGHSA, CDR2 FRNQAP. CDR3 region: CASSLAGGQDTQYF. CDR3 DNA (partial): TGTGCAAGCAGCTTAGCTGGGGGTCAAGACACCCAGTAC. Complete variable domain (other parts from reference TRBV16 and TRBJ2-5): NAGVIQTPRHKVTGKGQEATLWCEPISGHSAVFWYRQTIVQGLEFLTYFRNQAPIDDSGMPKERFSAQMPNQSHSTLKIQSTQPQDSAVYLCASSLAGGQDTQYFGPGTRLLVL.

Relative to its sample, this clone is medium-sized (0.01 to 0.1%). Germline and genes: mouse. The missing CDR3 end, 1 residue past where the read stops, is filled in from the germline J gene. This chain links TRBV13-2 with TRBJ2-7; TRBD2 agrees at 8 bases. This CDR3 spans 15 amino acids. Trimming cost V 2 bases and J 0 bases; bases outside gene matches: 4. Per the germline V gene, CDR1 is NNHNN and CDR2 is SYGAGS (reference sequence). CDR3 sequence reads: CASGEHWGSSYEQYF. Incomplete CDR3 DNA: TGTGCCAGCGGTGAGCACTGGGGGAGCTCCTATGAACAGTAC.